One and the same sample provided the 28 T cell receptor beta chains below, sequenced in a study of human T cells and chemical hapten exposure. The sample's time point: patch test 1, 2 weeks after DPC sensitization. Treatment denoted: therapeutic diphenylcyclopropenone sensitization with weekly scalp DPC. One entry per CDR3 protein, called by TCRdb with MiXCR from the RACE reads. Of a few hundred thousand distinct CDR3 sequences in the sample, approximately 5% were seen once. The sample in question was whole blood, obtained in connection with sensitization to the hapten diphenylcyclopropenone (DPC). The source is a woman between 45 and 60 years old with alopecia areata. Some clones in this sample may be carry-over from other donors' samples.

There are many counts of this clonotype. CDR3 region: CASSFPPGAALTDTQYF. The CDR3 DNA reads as TGCGCCAGCAGCTTCCCCCCAGGCGCGGCACTCACAGATACGCAGTATTTT. This rearrangement joins TRBV5-1 to TRBJ2-3; no clear D gene. There are 17 residues in the CDR3. Deletions cut 2 bases from V and 2 bases from J, with 18 bases between. The germline CDR1 and CDR2 sequences are SGHRS and YFSETQ. The full variable domain, rest sourced from reference TRBV5-1 and TRBJ2-3, is KAGVTQTPRYLIKTRGQQVTLSCSPISGHRSVSWYQQTPGQGLQFLFEYFSETQRNKGNFPGRFSGRQFSNSRSEMNVSTLELGDSALYLCASSFPPGAALTDTQYFGPGTRLTVL.

The chain combines TRBV7-2 with TRBJ2-3; 10 bases are shared with TRBD2. The germline V gene encodes CDR1 SGHTA and CDR2 FQGNSA. This CDR3 contains 16 residues. V shed 5 bases and J 2 bases; nucleotides not matched to a gene: 7. The CDR3 region is CASSHGTSVPTDTQYF. For the CDR3, the DNA is TGTGCCAGCAGCCACGGGACTAGCGTACCCACAGATACGCAGTATTTT. Based on the CDR3 plus reference TRBV7-2 and TRBJ2-3, the full variable domain is GAGVSQSPSNKVTEKGKDVELRCDPISGHTALYWYRQSLGQGLEFLIYFQGNSAPDKSGLPSDRFSAERTGGSVSTLTIQRTQQEDSAVYLCASSHGTSVPTDTQYFGPGTRLTVL.

The chain joins TRBV3-1 to TRBJ1-1, with TRBD1 matching over 8 bases. In germline, CDR1 is LGHDT, CDR2 YNNKEL (reference sequence). The CDR3 length is 14 residues. V was pared by 8 bases and J by 1 base, with 6 bases of the junction left unmatched. CDR3 DNA: TGTGCCAGCCAGATAGGACAGGGGAACACTGAAGCTTTCTTT. Its translation is CASQIGQGNTEAFF.

This clonotype was counted between two and nine times. The V and J genes are TRBV20-1 and TRBJ1-2; D is possibly TRBD1 (5 bases). This CDR3 is built from 13 residues. CDR1 and CDR2 (germline): DFQATT, SNEGSKA (reference sequence). V was pared by 6 bases and J by 0 bases, with 11 bases between. The CDR3 region is CSAIDSANYGYTF. The CDR3 nucleotides read TGCAGTGCCATTGACAGCGCTAACTATGGCTACACCTTC.

The gene calls are TRBV3-1 and TRBJ1-6, with TRBD1 identical over 10 bases. This CDR3 is built from 15 residues. CDR1 LGHDT and CDR2 YNNKEL come from the germline V gene (reference sequence). V shed 4 bases and J 10 bases; nucleotides not matched to a gene: 7. The CDR3 nucleotides are TGTGCCAGCAGCCTTGCGACAGGGGGCAACTCACCCCTCCACTTT. Translating gives CASSLATGGNSPLHF.

This clonotype was seen repeatedly, ten times or more. The V and J genes are TRBV12-3 or TRBV12-4 and TRBJ2-5; either TRBD1 or TRBD2 may fit D (5 bases each). The CDR3 is made up of 13 amino acids. V was cut by 4 bases and J by 1 base, with 7 bases left in between. The CDR3 region has the DNA TGTGCCAGCAGTTGGGACGGCCAAGAGACCCAGTACTTC. This codes for CASSWDGQETQYF.

There are many counts of this clonotype. The chain carries TRBV6-5 and TRBJ1-2; tentative D call: TRBD1 (6 bases). The V gene lost 4 bases and the J gene lost 2 bases, with 14 bases spanning the gap. Germline V gene data show CDR1 as MNHEY and CDR2 as SVGAGI. The CDR3 loop spans 15 amino acids. The CDR3 nucleotides are TGTGCCAGCAGTTCCACCCTTACAGGGAACTATGGCTACACCTTC. It specifies CASSSTLTGNYGYTF.

In this sample, this clonotype turned up many times. The rearrangement joins TRBV5-5 to TRBJ2-5; D assignment may be TRBD1 or TRBD2 (6 bases each). V lost 1 base to trimming and J lost 5 bases, with 15 bases between them. The CDR3 loop spans 15 amino acids. Germline lookup yields CDR1 SGHKS and CDR2 YYEKEE (reference sequence). CDR3: CASSLIGGRIETQYF. CDR3 in DNA: TGTGCCAGCAGCTTGATTGGGGGGCGGATTGAGACCCAGTACTTC.

This clonotype came up many times. The V gene is TRBV6-2 or TRBV6-3, the J gene TRBJ1-5, with D possibly TRBD1 on 6 matching bases. With 2 bases removed from V and 7 bases from J, the gap between germline ends came to 12 bases. The CDR3 consists of 14 residues. The germline CDR1 and CDR2 sequences are MNHEY and SVGEGT. CDR3 sequence reads: CASSYGGAGQPQHF. The CDR3 DNA is TGTGCCAGCAGTTACGGGGGGGCCGGGCAGCCCCAGCATTTT.

Ten or more counts support this clonotype. In DNA, the CDR3 is TGTGCCAGCAGCTCGCCGACTAGCGGGGCCTACGAGCAGTACTTC. Translation: CASSSPTSGAYEQYF. This sequence joins TRBV7-2 and TRBJ2-7; 11 bases fit TRBD2. Germline trimming cut 4 bases from V and 2 bases from J; bases unmatched to any gene: 4. Germline V lookup: CDR1 SGHTA, CDR2 FQGNSA. The CDR3 extends over 15 amino acids.

This clonotype was seen ten or more times. The V gene is TRBV7-2, the J gene TRBJ1-5; no clear D. In germline, CDR1 is SGHTA, CDR2 FQGNSA. Trimming removed 5 bases at V and 2 bases at J, with 19 bases between. The CDR3 length is 17 residues. CDR3 sequence (DNA): TGTGCCAGCAGCCAGCACCCGTGGAGGGTACGCAATCAGCCCCAGCATTTT. It yields the protein CASSQHPWRVRNQPQHF.

This clonotype was found many times. V usage is TRBV29-1 and J usage is TRBJ2-5; no clear D gene. The ends were cut back, 5 bases at V and 1 base at J, with 5 bases in the middle. CDR1 and CDR2 from the germline V gene are SQVTM and ANQGSEA. CDR3 length: 11 residues. CDR3 amino acids: CSVWGQETQYF. The CDR3 nucleotides are TGCAGCGTTTGGGGCCAAGAGACCCAGTACTTC.

This clonotype has only a few counts. V gene TRBV9 combines with J gene TRBJ2-5, with TRBD2 matching 11 bases. The CDR3 is 16 amino acids. The germline V gene has CDR1 SGDLS and CDR2 YYNGEE. Trimming cost V 4 bases and J 0 bases; bases outside gene matches: 5. The CDR3 region is CASSSGLADNQETQYF. CDR3 coding DNA: TGTGCCAGCAGCTCGGGACTAGCGGACAACCAAGAGACCCAGTACTTC.

V usage is TRBV6-1 and J usage is TRBJ2-1; D unresolved. Trimming left V 9 bases short and J 0 bases short, with 18 bases between. The CDR3 is 16 amino acids. The germline V gene has CDR1 MNHNS and CDR2 SASEGT. This CDR3 reads CARIPPDIHSYNEQFF. CDR3 nucleotide sequence: TGTGCCAGAATCCCCCCAGATATCCACTCCTACAATGAGCAGTTCTTC.

This clonotype was seen only a few times. The CDR3 here is CASSRAGEETQYF. CDR3 coding DNA: TGTGCCAGCAGTCGAGCGGGAGAAGAGACCCAGTACTTC. The J gene is TRBJ2-5, the V gene TRBV28; TRBD2 agrees at 8 bases. Germline V gene sequence: CDR1 MDHEN, CDR2 SYDVKM. CDR3 length equals 13 residues. The J segment lost 3 bases and the V segment lost 5 bases, leaving 2 bases of the junction unmatched.

This clonotype has a count of ten or more. In nucleotides, the CDR3 is TGCGCCAGCAGCCAAGGGACCGGAGGCGGGGAAGAGACCCAGTACTTC. The encoded protein is CASSQGTGGGEETQYF. The V gene is TRBV4-3, the J gene TRBJ2-5; perhaps TRBD2 as D (6 bases). The V end lost 1 base, the J end lost 3 bases, and 15 bases lay between the germline ends. From germline, CDR1 is LGHNA and CDR2 YSLEER. The CDR3 spans 16 residues.

This sequence joins TRBV27 and TRBJ2-7; 8 positions match TRBD1. Unmatched junction bases numbered 11, after V lost 5 bases and J lost 5 bases. The CDR3 is 15 amino acids. The V gene's germline CDR1 is MNHEY and CDR2 SMNVEV (reference sequence). CDR3 nucleotide sequence: TGTGCCAGCAGTCTCACCGGGACAGGCCTTCACGAGCAGTACTTC. It specifies CASSLTGTGLHEQYF.

This clonotype has a count of ten or more. The V and J genes are TRBV7-2 and TRBJ2-3; 8 nucleotides align to TRBD2. CDR3 length: 15 residues. CDR1 and CDR2 from the germline V gene are SGHTA and FQGNSA. V was clipped by 5 bases and J by 2 bases; unmatched bases: 6. Here the CDR3 reads CASSPKRGPTDTQYF. The CDR3, as DNA: TGTGCCAGCAGCCCGAAGCGGGGGCCCACAGATACGCAGTATTTT.

This clonotype was seen many times. V and J are TRBV27 and TRBJ2-1; the match to TRBD2 covers 11 bases. V lost 8 bases and J lost 0; bases outside the gene matches: 0. CDR1 and CDR2 (germline): MNHEY, SMNVEV (reference sequence). The CDR3 contains 14 residues. The CDR3 nucleotides read TGTGCCAGCGGGACTAGCGGCTCCTACAATGAGCAGTTCTTC. This codes for CASGTSGSYNEQFF.

The V gene is TRBV20-1, the J gene TRBJ2-3; the D is unclear. This CDR3 spans 13 amino acids. Trimming removed 3 bases at V and 2 bases at J, with 9 bases between. Germline lookup yields CDR1 DFQATT and CDR2 SNEGSKA (reference sequence). The CDR3 spells CSASDSVTDTQYF. The CDR3 nucleotides are TGCAGTGCTAGTGACTCAGTCACAGATACGCAGTATTTT.

Many counts were recorded for this clonotype. The chain links TRBV6-5 to TRBJ1-2, with 8 bases lining up with TRBD1. V trimming: 0 bases; J trimming: 2 bases; junction bases outside the gene matches: 8. Germline values: CDR1 MNHEY, CDR2 SVGAGI. The CDR3 is made up of 17 amino acids. For the CDR3, the DNA is TGTGCCAGCAGTTACTCAAGGTGGACAGGGAGCAACTATGGCTACACCTTC. Amino acid sequence: CASSYSRWTGSNYGYTF.

The J gene is TRBJ2-3, the V gene TRBV9; 9 nucleotides match TRBD2. The germline CDR1 and CDR2 sequences are SGDLS and YYNGEE. V shed 3 bases and J 4 bases; nucleotides not matched to a gene: 9. CDR3 length equals 16 residues. The CDR3 spells CASSGRLAAEADTQYF. DNA for the CDR3: TGTGCCAGCAGCGGCCGACTAGCGGCCGAAGCAGATACGCAGTATTTT. The complete variable domain, with remaining parts taken from reference TRBV9 and TRBJ2-3, reads DSGVTQTPKHLITATGQRVTLRCSPRSGDLSVYWYQQSLDQGLQFLIQYYNGEERAKGNILERFSAQQFPDLHSELNLSSLELGDSALYFCASSGRLAAEADTQYFGPGTRLTVL.

This clonotype has a handful of counts. CDR3 loop: CSARALQGNTEAFF. The CDR3 nucleotides are TGCAGTGCTAGGGCTTTACAGGGGAACACTGAAGCTTTCTTT. The chain uses TRBV20-1 and TRBJ1-1; D may be TRBD1 (6 bases). CDR3 length equals 14 residues. V was pared by 3 bases and J by 1 base, with 12 bases between. Germline V gene lookup returns CDR1 DFQATT and CDR2 SNEGSKA (reference sequence).

The genes are TRBV6-5 and TRBJ1-1; TRBD1 aligns across 9 bases. CDR3 length: 15 residues. V shed 4 bases, J shed 6 bases, and the junction held 9 bases outside the gene matches. The germline V gene has CDR1 MNHEY and CDR2 SVGAGI. CDR3 amino acids: CASSSDRGEGAEAFF. CDR3 DNA: TGTGCCAGCAGTTCGGACAGGGGCGAAGGCGCTGAAGCTTTCTTT.

The gene calls are TRBV5-6 and TRBJ2-7, with D unclear. The CDR3 is made up of 14 amino acids. Germline V gene lookup returns CDR1 SGHDT and CDR2 YYEEEE. V dropped 3 bases and J dropped 2 bases, with 12 bases sitting between them. The CDR3 DNA reads TGTGCCAGCAGCTGGCGAATGGGGACCTACGAGCAGTACTTC. It encodes CASSWRMGTYEQYF.

At least ten counts were recorded for this clonotype. The chain combines TRBV7-9 with TRBJ1-1, with 7 bases that match TRBD1. The CDR3 totals 15 residues. Germline trimming cut 1 base from V and 6 bases from J; bases unmatched to any gene: 8. From germline, CDR1 is SEHNR and CDR2 FQNEAQ (reference sequence). The CDR3 loop reads CASSLVTGLAAEAFF. CDR3 bases: TGTGCCAGCAGCTTAGTGACAGGGCTGGCCGCTGAAGCTTTCTTT.

This clonotype has more than one count but fewer than ten. This chain links TRBV7-2 with TRBJ2-7, with 15 bases aligning to TRBD2. The germline V gene has CDR1 SGHTA and CDR2 FQGNSA. The ends lost 4 bases at V and 2 bases at J; junction bases unmatched: 6. The length of the CDR3 is 17 residues. The CDR3 DNA sequence: TGTGCCAGCAGCTCCGGGACTAGCGGGAGGATCGCCTACGAGCAGTACTTC. Its translation is CASSSGTSGRIAYEQYF.

The table lists this clonotype with many counts. This rearrangement joins TRBV2 to TRBJ2-4, with D possibly matching TRBD2 (5 bases). This CDR3 comprises 12 residues. The germline V gene has CDR1 SNHLY and CDR2 FYNNEI. Trimming removed 8 bases from V and 6 bases from J, with 11 bases in between. CDR3 loop: CASFGLLNIQYF. The CDR3 DNA follows: TGTGCCAGCTTTGGACTTCTAAACATTCAGTACTTC.